Below are 8 T cell receptor beta chains sequenced from a single sample in a study of CD8+ T cells in alopecia areata. Specified treatment: oral pan-JAK inhibitor, 5-10 mg twice daily. TCR sequencing used cDNA made by reverse transcription of extracted RNA. Repertoires were generated with immunoSEQ multiplex PCR, while TCRdb's copy carries only in-frame clones and drops some. The repertoire has some 180,000 clones, 40% to 55% of them found once; the top ten carry roughly a tenth. The starting material was CD8+ T cells sorted from blood, obtained at approximately week 51, from a patient treated with tofacitinib. These receptors all come from a human donor with alopecia areata.

The chain combines TRBV14 with TRBJ1-4, with D perhaps matching TRBD1 (5 bases). V lost 0 bases, J lost 2 bases, and 13 bases lay in between. Germline assignment: CDR1 SGHDN and CDR2 FVKESK. The CDR3 is made up of 17 amino acids. CDR3: CASSQEPPGYTNEKLFF. In nucleotides, the CDR3 is TGTGCCAGCAGCCAAGAACCCCCAGGGTACACTAATGAAAAACTGTTTTTT.

The sample holds one count of this clone. The chain employs TRBV6-5 and TRBJ2-1, with D possibly matching TRBD1 (5 bases). V shed 1 base and J shed 1 base, with 11 bases lying between them. CDR3 length: 16 amino acids. Germline V gene data show CDR1 as MNHEY and CDR2 as SVGAGI. The CDR3 region has the DNA TGTGCCAGCAGTTACTACAGGTTGAGTTCCTACAATGAGCAGTTCTTC. Amino acids: CASSYYRLSSYNEQFF.

This chain links TRBV5-1 with TRBJ1-4, with a weak D call TRBD1 (6 bases). V lost 4 bases to trimming and J lost 5 bases, with 15 bases between them. CDR3 size: 15 residues. Germline V gene data show CDR1 as SGHRS and CDR2 as YFSETQ. Here the CDR3 reads CASSPIGQTNEKLFF. The DNA for the CDR3 is TGCGCCAGCAGCCCAATCGGACAGACGAATGAAAAACTGTTTTTT.

This sequence joins TRBV9 and TRBJ1-2; D is undetermined. V lost 0 bases to trimming and J lost 4 bases, with 19 bases between them. From germline, CDR1 is SGDLS and CDR2 YYNGEE. The CDR3 length is 17 residues. This chain's CDR3 is CASSVEGGSPDPYGYTF. The CDR3 DNA follows: TGTGCCAGCAGCGTAGAAGGCGGGTCCCCCGACCCCTATGGCTACACCTTC.

V is TRBV27 and J is TRBJ2-7; D unclear. CDR1 and CDR2 from the germline V gene are MNHEY and SMNVEV (reference sequence). The CDR3 spans 11 residues. The V end was cut by 6 bases, the J end by 2 bases, with 5 bases between. In nucleotides, the CDR3 is TGTGCCAGCAGGGATACCTACGAGCAGTACTTC. It is translated as CASRDTYEQYF.

This rearrangement joins TRBV27 to TRBJ2-1; the match to TRBD2 covers 9 bases. After removal of 4 bases from V and 1 base from J, the junction contained 2 bases not matched to a gene. Germline V gene lookup returns CDR1 MNHEY and CDR2 SMNVEV (reference sequence). This CDR3 has 15 amino acids. CDR3 region: CASSYSGGSYNEQFF. The DNA for the CDR3 is TGTGCCAGCAGTTATAGCGGGGGTTCCTACAATGAGCAGTTCTTC.

The J gene is TRBJ1-2, the V gene TRBV6-5; the D is unclear. Germline CDR1 reads MNHEY; CDR2 reads SVGAGI. V shed 2 bases and J shed 8 bases, with 6 bases lying between them. The CDR3 extends over 11 amino acids. CDR3 sequence (DNA): TGTGCCAGCAGTTACCAAGGGGGCTACACCTTC. Its protein product is CASSYQGGYTF.

V gene TRBV7-8 combines with J gene TRBJ1-2; D gene unclear. The CDR3 has 14 residues. The V gene lost 1 base and the J gene lost 6 bases, with 12 bases spanning the gap. CDR1 and CDR2 (germline): SGHVS, FQNEAQ. The DNA of the CDR3 is TGTGCCAGCAGCTTAGAACAGCGAAGTAATGGCTACACCTTC. Residues: CASSLEQRSNGYTF.